A selection of T cell receptor beta chains follows, all from one sample in a study of blood T cell repertoires in COVID-19. Clones were read by immunoSEQ multiplex PCR, and TCRdb kept only the in-frame ones, dropping some. The sample yields about 260,000 clones, 84% seen once. The sample was peripheral blood. These receptors were collected from a human donor in a cohort sampled during active COVID-19. Both conserved end residues are trimmed from each CDR3. Fields, in order: V gene, D gene, CDR3 protein. A D gene is named only where the DNA matches it firmly.

TRBV28	-	ASGHRDQETQY
TRBV3-1/TRBV3-2	-	ASSQVGGETQY
TRBV5-1	TRBD1	ASSLGDSEKLF
TRBV27	TRBD2	ASSLGEGTGELF
TRBV15	-	ATSRDPGGGYEQY
TRBV28	TRBD1	ASSPYGQAKQETQY
TRBV10-2	-	ASSDGPANTGELF
TRBV5-4	TRBD2	ASSRTSGIEETQY
TRBV18	-	ASSPQLASQGNEQY
TRBV28	-	ASSPPTGGNTIY
TRBV6-5	-	ASSYRERGYEQY
TRBV5-1	-	ASKGVISSYEQY
TRBV6-5	-	ASSYGGTEAF
TRBV5-8	TRBD1	ASSSGQGSNQPQH
TRBV6-1	TRBD2	ASSEALRASGSNEQF
TRBV21-1	-	ASSAGHPYGYT
TRBV4-3	-	ASSQVRQAGEKLF
TRBV5-1	-	ASSTIPTNSGNTIY
TRBV6-5	-	ASRPPGSADTQY
TRBV3-1/TRBV3-2	TRBD2	ASSLTSGGAGETQY
TRBV27	TRBD1	ASSLRTGGGVQY
TRBV7-2	-	ASSLAWWTEAEAF
TRBV7-2	-	ASSLNVGLGQPQH
TRBV19	TRBD2	ASSIGTSGGRYEQY
TRBV10-1	TRBD1	ASSEEGDRGQETQY
TRBV6-5	-	ASSYRSGTSYTIY
TRBV27	-	ASTLRQGLNNEQF
TRBV11-2	TRBD1	ASSDRGLGALH
TRBV5-1	-	ASSLDYNQPQH
TRBV4-3	TRBD1	ASSQTDRGGQPQH
TRBV6-2/TRBV6-3	-	ASSKGQYNEQF
TRBV9	-	ASSVSGSLERDEKLF
TRBV11-3	-	ASSLSEGTQY
TRBV5-1	-	ASSRGTRDEQY
TRBV11-3	-	ASSSRAMGSYEQY
TRBV13	-	ASSLGGGSGQPQH
TRBV9	-	ASSVGAVGGNTIY
TRBV6-6	TRBD1	ASRPQDRSNYGYT
TRBV19	-	ASSQHRPPYEQY
TRBV5-4	-	ASARGGEEYNEQF
TRBV18	TRBD1	ASSRQGAYEQY
TRBV5-4	TRBD1	ASSTFKGARETQY
TRBV24-1	TRBD2	ATSVTLAGGPNEQF
TRBV18	TRBD2	ASSPERGTSGSRNEQF
TRBV6-6	TRBD2	ASSYSGGGTYEQY
TRBV3-1/TRBV3-2	-	ASSQILRTEPLH
TRBV3-1/TRBV3-2	-	ASSQGGSGPNTGELF
TRBV5-1	TRBD1	ASSRQGMNTEAF
TRBV7-2	-	ASSLGGVTAKNIQY
TRBV11-2	-	ASSLGQGKNYGYT
TRBV19	-	ASSIQRGGGEQY
TRBV5-5	TRBD1	ASRAREGASYGYT